This T cell receptor (beta chain) is drawn from a study of molecular identifiers for immune sequencing clone quantification. The wider study: Replicate runs used RNA from approximately 20,000 or 100,000 naive CD8 cells, which was split five ways into aliquots, and four of those aliquots were then sequenced.

This clonotype was observed a handful of times. Its matching antigen is unknown. Study conclusions and caveats: Because of identical TCR molecules sharing a barcode, sizes of highly expanded clones could be underestimated. Clones with over 20 RNA copies captured over 98% of effector molecules but under 1% of naive ones.

V was cut by 1 base and J by 6 bases, with 13 bases left in between. Germline CDR1 reads LNHDA; CDR2 reads SQIVND (reference sequence). The CDR3 covers 14 residues. Making the bulk TCR libraries relied on previously described methods and listed TCR primers. TCRdb re-called the PCR reads through MiXCR, storing one row per CDR3 protein. This table holds approximately 590,000 distinct CDR3 sequences, 25% found once. Sequencing input: naive CD8+ T cells from blood, with Jurkat cell RNA spiked in. Documented subset: FACS-sorted CD8+CD4-CCR7+CD45RA+ naive T cells. This chain links TRBV19 with TRBJ2-7, with a weak D call TRBD2 (6 bases). This TCR was sampled from a human donor in good health. Some libraries in this study had Jurkat cell RNA spiked in. The CDR3 here is CASSIGRGGPEQYF. CDR3 nucleotides: TGTGCCAGTAGTATAGGGAGAGGAGGGCCCGAGCAGTACTTC.